This TCR beta chain was sequenced in a study of T cell responses to AZD1222 COVID-19 vaccine. Findings and caveats of the study: Nearly half of unique spike-specific TCRs reportedly avoided B.1.351 and B.1.1.7 mutated regions.

Between the trimmed V and J ends, which lost 4 bases and 4 bases, there was a span of 13 bases. The germline V gene encodes CDR1 SQVTM and CDR2 ANQGSEA. The CDR3 covers 13 residues. Some clones are missing from TCRdb's copy, which holds only in-frame ones; the method was immunoSEQ multiplex PCR. The repertoire holds 100,000 to 150,000 clones, with around 89% as singletons. Notes on this clone: Its specificity is unknown.

This TCR was sampled from an adult in good health. The material was peripheral blood, obtained on day 0 of AZD1222 vaccination. This chain joins TRBV29-1 and TRBJ1-1; TRBD1 is a possible D gene (6 bases). CDR3 coding DNA: TGCAGCGTTGGGACAGCCGATGGCACTGAAGCTTTCTTT. Amino acids: CSVGTADGTEAFF.